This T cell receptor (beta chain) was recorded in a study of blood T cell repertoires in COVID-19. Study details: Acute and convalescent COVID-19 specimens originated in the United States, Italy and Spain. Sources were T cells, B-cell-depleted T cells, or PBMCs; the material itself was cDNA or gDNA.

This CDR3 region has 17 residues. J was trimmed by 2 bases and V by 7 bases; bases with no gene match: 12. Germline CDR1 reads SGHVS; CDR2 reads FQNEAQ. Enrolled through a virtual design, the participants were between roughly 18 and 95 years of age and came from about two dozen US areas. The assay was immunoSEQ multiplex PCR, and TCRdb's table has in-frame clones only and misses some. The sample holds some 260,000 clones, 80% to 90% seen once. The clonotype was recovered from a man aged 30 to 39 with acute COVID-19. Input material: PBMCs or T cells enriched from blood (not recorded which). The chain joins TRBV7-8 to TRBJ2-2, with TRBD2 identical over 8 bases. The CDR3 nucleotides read TGTGCCAGCATCCTGGGGAGCGGGAGTGACAACACCGGGGAGCTGTTTTTT. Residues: CASILGSGSDNTGELFF.